The T cell receptor beta chain under discussion was sequenced for a study of T cell responses to AZD1222 COVID-19 vaccine. Study details: Whether given at about 4 or about 12 weeks, second doses were pooled. Study results and limitations: Only a handful of AZD1222 recipients tested seropositive at baseline. A mostly white British donor set with more females was recruited, and clonal diversity was possibly underestimated. In the spike-specific TCR repertoire, nearly half reportedly target unmutated variant regions.

Concerning this clone itself: Its target is unknown.

Trimming shortened V by 4 bases and J by 5 bases, and 11 bases separated the two germline ends. Germline V CDR1 and CDR2: MGHRA, YSYEKL. CDR3 size: 14 residues. Only in-frame clones appear in the TCRdb table, and some are missing; sequencing was by immunoSEQ multiplex PCR. Among over 120,000 clones listed, approximately 94% were seen once. The receptor comes from an adult in good health. Sequenced here: peripheral blood, sampled on day 0 of AZD1222 vaccination. The V call is TRBV4-1, the J call TRBJ1-4, with D unresolved. The CDR3 nucleotides are TGCGCCAGCAGCCGCCTTCATTTAAATGAAAAACTGTTTTTT. Amino acid sequence: CASSRLHLNEKLFF.